The sequence of this TCR beta chain was determined in a study of spatial heterogeneity in lung cancer. Specified time point: blood at routine non-recurrence follow-up after resection. Unsorted whole RNA of tumor, nontumor lung or frozen PBMC was sequenced. TCRdb reprocessed the 5' RACE reads with MiXCR, giving one entry per CDR3 protein. The sample gives roughly 120,000 distinct CDR3 sequences, 12% of which show up once; roughly 17% is in the top ten. Source: PBMCs, taken at follow-up. The TCR originated in a male donor with early-stage non-small cell lung cancer.

In nucleotides, the CDR3 is TGTGCCAGCAGTTACAGTCGCAGGGGCCCCACCGGGGAGCTGTTTTTT. Translating gives CASSYSRRGPTGELFF. This chain connects TRBV6-5 to TRBJ2-2, with D perhaps TRBD1 (6 bases). Germline CDR1 and CDR2: MNHEY and SVGAGI. This CDR3 contains 16 residues. The V end was cut by 2 bases, the J end by 4 bases, with 14 bases between.